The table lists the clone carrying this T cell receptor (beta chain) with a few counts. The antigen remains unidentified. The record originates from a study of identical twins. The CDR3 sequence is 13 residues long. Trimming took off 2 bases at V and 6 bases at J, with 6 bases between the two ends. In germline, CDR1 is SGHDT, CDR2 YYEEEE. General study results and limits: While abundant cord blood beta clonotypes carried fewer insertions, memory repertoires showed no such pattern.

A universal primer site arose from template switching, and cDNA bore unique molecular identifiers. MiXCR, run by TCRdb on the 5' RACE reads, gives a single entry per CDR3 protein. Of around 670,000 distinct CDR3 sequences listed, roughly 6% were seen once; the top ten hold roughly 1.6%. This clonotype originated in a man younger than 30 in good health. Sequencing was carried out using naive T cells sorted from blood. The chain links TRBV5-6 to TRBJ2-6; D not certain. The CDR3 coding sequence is TGTGCCAGCAGCTTACGGGTGGCCAACGTCCTGACTTTC. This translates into CASSLRVANVLTF.